These 23 T cell receptor beta chains came from one sample sequenced in a study of blood T cell repertoires in COVID-19. Assay: immunoSEQ multiplex PCR; the TCRdb copy retains only in-frame clones and omits some. The table shows about 84,000 clones, with around 80% occurring only once. Sample: peripheral blood. Receptors were obtained from a woman of 80 years or more with acute or convalescent COVID-19.

This clone was picked up a small number of times. CDR3 bases: TGCAGTGCGAACAGGGTAGAGGGCTACACCTTC. It encodes CSANRVEGYTF. The chain employs TRBV20-1 and TRBJ1-2, with D tentatively TRBD1 (6 bases). This CDR3 is 11 amino acids long. Trimming removed 6 bases from V and 8 bases from J, with 13 bases in between. In germline, CDR1 is DFQATT, CDR2 SNEGSKA (reference sequence).

The chain uses TRBV2 and TRBJ2-2, with a tentative D call TRBD1 (6 bases). The CDR3 covers 15 residues. With 3 bases removed from V and 3 bases from J, the gap between germline ends came to 11 bases. Germline values: CDR1 SNHLY, CDR2 FYNNEI. The CDR3 nucleotides read TGTGCCAGCAGTGATGGGGGCGGGTACACCGGGGAGCTGTTTTTT. Its translation is CASSDGGGYTGELFF.

V is TRBV7-2 and J is TRBJ1-6, with 8 nucleotides matching TRBD1. Trimming removed 5 bases from V and 9 bases from J; junction bases left unmatched: 6. This CDR3 contains 14 residues. CDR1 and CDR2 (germline): SGHTA, FQGNSA. Here the CDR3 DNA reads TGTGCCAGCAGCACCGGACAGGGAAGTTCACCCCTCCACTTT. It yields the protein CASSTGQGSSPLHF.

V usage is TRBV2 and J usage is TRBJ1-1; D gene ambiguous. V shed 2 bases and J shed 1 base, with 11 bases lying between them. CDR1 and CDR2 from the germline V gene are SNHLY and FYNNEI. The CDR3 extends over 15 amino acids. CDR3 nucleotide sequence: TGTGCCAGCAGTGAACTAGGCAGTGAGAACACTGAAGCTTTCTTT. Translating gives CASSELGSENTEAFF. Full variable domain (rest looked up from reference TRBV2 and TRBJ1-1): EPEVTQTPSHQVTQMGQEVILRCVPISNHLYFYWYRQILGQKVEFLVSFYNNEISEKSEIFDDQFSVERPDGSNFTLKIRSTKLEDSAMYFCASSELGSENTEAFFGQGTRLTVV.

CDR3 region: CASMAGTTQETQYF. In DNA form, the CDR3 reads TGTGCCAGCATGGCCGGGACTACCCAAGAGACCCAGTACTTC. This chain joins TRBV6-5 and TRBJ2-5; TRBD2 matches at 7 bases. The V gene end was trimmed by 7 bases and the J gene end by 1 base; junction bases not matched to a gene: 6. The CDR3 totals 14 residues. Germline V gene data show CDR1 as MNHEY and CDR2 as SVGAGI.

As concerns this clone: The identical CDR3 is also encoded by other nucleotide sequences in the sample. The rearrangement links TRBV18 to TRBJ1-5; 8 bases line up with TRBD1. V lost 3 bases, J lost 7 bases, and 5 bases stayed unmatched. Germline V gene data show CDR1 as KGHSH and CDR2 as LQKENI. CDR3 length: 14 amino acids. CDR3 region: CASSPGQGRQPQHF. The CDR3 DNA reads as TGTGCCAGCTCACCCGGACAGGGTAGACAGCCCCAGCATTTT.

V and J are TRBV4-1 and TRBJ2-3; 9 bases agree with TRBD1. The CDR3 covers 17 residues. The V gene end was trimmed by 4 bases and the J gene end by 0 bases; junction bases not matched to a gene: 8. The germline gives CDR1 MGHRA, CDR2 YSYEKL. The CDR3 DNA follows: TGCGCCAGCAGCCTCTCCGGGACAGGGAAGAGCACAGATACGCAGTATTTT. It encodes CASSLSGTGKSTDTQYF.

V gene TRBV3-1 (or the pseudogene TRBV3-2) combines with J gene TRBJ2-1; 13 positions agree with TRBD2. The CDR3 is 18 amino acids. The ends lost 6 bases at V and 0 bases at J; junction bases unmatched: 8. Germline V gives CDR1 LGHDT, CDR2 YNNKEL (reference sequence). The CDR3 protein is CASSPGLAGLSSYNEQFF. The CDR3 nucleotides read TGTGCCAGCAGTCCGGGACTAGCGGGACTGAGCTCCTACAATGAGCAGTTCTTC.

The chain couples TRBV28 to TRBJ1-2, with unresolved D. Trimming pared 3 bases from V and 6 bases from J, leaving 8 bases between. This CDR3 is 12 amino acids long. Germline-derived CDR1 and CDR2 are MDHEN and SYDVKM. The CDR3 region has the DNA TGTGCCAGCAGTTTCGAGGGAGATGGCTACACCTTC. As protein: CASSFEGDGYTF.

The gene calls are TRBV19 and TRBJ1-5; TRBD1 agrees at 8 bases. This CDR3 is 13 amino acids long. Germline V lookup: CDR1 LNHDA, CDR2 SQIVND (reference sequence). V lost 9 bases and J lost 3; bases outside the gene matches: 4. CDR3: CASGQGVNQPQHF. CDR3 nucleotides: TGTGCCAGCGGACAGGGTGTCAATCAGCCCCAGCATTTT.

The chain uses TRBV11-2 and TRBJ2-2, with D maybe TRBD1 (6 bases). With 6 bases removed from V and 6 bases from J, the gap between germline ends came to 17 bases. CDR3 size: 15 residues. The germline V gene has CDR1 SGHAT and CDR2 FQNNGV. In DNA, the CDR3 is TGTGCCAGCAGTCTACAGGGTAGTACGGCCGGGGAGCTGTTTTTT. Residues: CASSLQGSTAGELFF.

The gene calls are TRBV6-1 and TRBJ1-5; no reliable D call. Trimming removed 2 bases from V and 0 bases from J, with 8 bases in between. This CDR3 is 15 amino acids long. Germline V gene sequence: CDR1 MNHNS, CDR2 SASEGT. This chain's CDR3 is CASSELADSNQPQHF. CDR3 in DNA: TGTGCCAGCAGTGAATTGGCGGATAGCAATCAGCCCCAGCATTTT.

V gene TRBV6-2 or TRBV6-3 combines with J gene TRBJ1-1; D perhaps matches TRBD1 (5 bases). This CDR3 spans 14 amino acids. Trimming stripped 2 bases from V and 4 bases from J, with 11 bases between. Germline V gene data show CDR1 as MNHEY and CDR2 as SVGEGT. CDR3 DNA: TGTGCCAGCAGTTACGGGGGGTCCCGCACTGAAGCTTTCTTT. Protein product: CASSYGGSRTEAFF.

The chain recombines TRBV19 with TRBJ2-2, with 13 bases that match TRBD2. V shed 3 bases and J 0 bases; nucleotides not matched to a gene: 7. CDR3 size: 19 residues. Germline V gene sequence: CDR1 LNHDA, CDR2 SQIVND (reference sequence). This CDR3 is CASSIVGLAGASNTGELFF. The CDR3 DNA follows: TGTGCCAGTAGTATCGTAGGACTAGCGGGAGCCTCGAACACCGGGGAGCTGTTTTTT.

Only one count was recorded for this clone. The genes are TRBV30 and TRBJ1-1; a weak D match, TRBD1 (5 bases). The CDR3 is 14 amino acids. V lost 4 bases, J lost 1 base, and 13 bases lay in between. Germline loops: CDR1 GTSNPN, CDR2 SVGIG (reference sequence). This CDR3 is CAWTPGWANTEAFF. The CDR3 DNA is TGTGCCTGGACCCCAGGGTGGGCGAACACTGAAGCTTTCTTT.

This clone turned up a few times. This chain joins TRBV24-1 and TRBJ2-1; 12 bases fit TRBD2. Germline CDR1 and CDR2: KGHDR and SFDVKD. The CDR3 is 16 amino acids. The V and J ends lost 4 bases and 9 bases, in that order; junction bases with no gene match: 9. The CDR3 nucleotides are TGTGCCACCAGTGACCCCGGGACTAGCGGGCCGAGTGAGCAGTTCTTC. It is translated as CATSDPGTSGPSEQFF.

This sequence joins TRBV19 and TRBJ1-6; possibly TRBD1 for D (5 bases). V lost 3 bases and J lost 5, with 11 bases in between. Germline V lookup: CDR1 LNHDA, CDR2 SQIVND (reference sequence). There are 15 residues in the CDR3. CDR3 sequence reads: CASSIQSGDNSPLHF. DNA for the CDR3: TGTGCCAGTAGTATCCAGTCGGGGGATAATTCACCCCTCCACTTT.

The CDR3 sequence: CATSTRGPVGQPQHF. The CDR3 DNA follows: TGTGCCACCAGCACGAGGGGGCCTGTTGGTCAGCCCCAGCATTTT. The chain recombines TRBV15 with TRBJ1-5; TRBD1 agrees at 7 bases. Per the germline V gene, CDR1 is LNHNV and CDR2 is YYDKDF (reference sequence). With V trimmed by 4 bases and J by 6 bases, 9 bases remained unmatched. This CDR3 spans 15 amino acids.

V is TRBV7-8 and J is TRBJ2-5; 7 nucleotides agree with TRBD1. Trimming removed 4 bases from V and 5 bases from J; junction bases left unmatched: 10. This CDR3 is 15 amino acids long. Germline-derived CDR1 and CDR2 are SGHVS and FQNEAQ. The CDR3, as DNA: TGTGCCAGCAGCTCCACACTGACAGGGAAGGAGACCCAGTACTTC. As protein: CASSSTLTGKETQYF.

The gene calls are TRBV4-1 and TRBJ1-5, with 7 nucleotides matching TRBD1. This CDR3 is 15 amino acids long. Germline-derived CDR1 and CDR2 are MGHRA and YSYEKL. The trim removed 5 bases at V and 6 bases at J, leaving 10 bases unmatched. CDR3 loop: CASSTATGIGQPQHF. The DNA for the CDR3 is TGCGCCAGCAGCACAGCGACAGGGATTGGTCAGCCCCAGCATTTT.

V and J are TRBV29-1 and TRBJ2-3; D is perhaps TRBD2 (5 bases). Deletions cut 6 bases from V and 4 bases from J, with 14 bases between. CDR1 is SQVTM, CDR2 ANQGSEA, per germline. This CDR3 has 13 amino acids. For the CDR3, the DNA is TGCAGCGTCGTAACCCAACTAGCAGATACGCAGTATTTT. This translates into CSVVTQLADTQYF.

The chain combines TRBV10-2 with TRBJ2-1; a weak D match, TRBD2 (6 bases). V lost 7 bases, J lost 9 bases, and 13 bases lay in between. This CDR3 is built from 12 residues. Germline V gives CDR1 WSHSY, CDR2 SAAADI. CDR3 in amino acids: CASNPGVTEQFF. CDR3 in DNA: TGCGCCAGCAACCCGGGAGTTACTGAGCAGTTCTTC.

V gene TRBV30 combines with J gene TRBJ2-3, with D perhaps TRBD2 (6 bases). CDR3 length: 13 amino acids. Germline V gives CDR1 GTSNPN, CDR2 SVGIG (reference sequence). The germline V and J ends were trimmed by 5 bases and 2 bases, with 11 bases remaining between them. The CDR3 DNA reads as TGTGCCTGGGGGACTGTTAACACAGATACGCAGTATTTT. It translates to CAWGTVNTDTQYF.